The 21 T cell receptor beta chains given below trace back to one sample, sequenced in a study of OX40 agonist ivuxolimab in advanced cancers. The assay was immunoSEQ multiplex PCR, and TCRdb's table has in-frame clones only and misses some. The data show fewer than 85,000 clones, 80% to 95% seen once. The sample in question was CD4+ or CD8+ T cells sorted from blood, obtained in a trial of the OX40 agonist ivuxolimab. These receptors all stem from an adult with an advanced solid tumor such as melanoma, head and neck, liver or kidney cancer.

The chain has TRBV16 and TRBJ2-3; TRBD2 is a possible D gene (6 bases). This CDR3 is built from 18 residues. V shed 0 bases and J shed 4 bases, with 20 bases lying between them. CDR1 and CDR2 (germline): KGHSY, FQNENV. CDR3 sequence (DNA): TGTGCCAGCAGCCAATCTCGATCAGTAGCGGCAGGGCCAGATACGCAGTATTTT. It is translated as CASSQSRSVAAGPDTQYF.

CDR3 sequence reads: CASSLNPSGERGGDTQYF. DNA for the CDR3: TGTGCCAGCAGCTTAAACCCGTCGGGGGAGCGGGGGGGAGATACGCAGTATTTT. J is TRBJ2-3 and V is TRBV7-2; 10 positions match TRBD2. The germline V gene has CDR1 SGHTA and CDR2 FQGNSA. CDR3 length: 18 amino acids. V lost 2 bases, J lost 5 bases, and 13 bases stayed unmatched.

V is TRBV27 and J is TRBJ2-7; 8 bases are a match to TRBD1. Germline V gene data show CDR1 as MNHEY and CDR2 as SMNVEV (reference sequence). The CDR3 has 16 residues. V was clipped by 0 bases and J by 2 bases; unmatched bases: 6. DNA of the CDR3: TGTGCCAGCAGTTTATCGACAGGGGAGAGGACCTACGAGCAGTACTTC. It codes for CASSLSTGERTYEQYF.

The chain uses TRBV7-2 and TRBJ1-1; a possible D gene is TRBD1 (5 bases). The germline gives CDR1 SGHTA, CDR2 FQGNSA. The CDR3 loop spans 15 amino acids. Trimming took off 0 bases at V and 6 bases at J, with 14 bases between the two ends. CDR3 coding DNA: TGTGCCAGCAGCTTAGCCCCGATGATGGGGCCTGAAGCTTTCTTT. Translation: CASSLAPMMGPEAFF.

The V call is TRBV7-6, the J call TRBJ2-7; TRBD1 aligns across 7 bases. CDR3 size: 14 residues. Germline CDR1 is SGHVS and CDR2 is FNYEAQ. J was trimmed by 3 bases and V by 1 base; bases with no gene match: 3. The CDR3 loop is CASSLVSGGYEQYF. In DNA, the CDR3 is TGTGCCAGCAGCTTAGTTTCAGGGGGCTACGAGCAGTACTTC.

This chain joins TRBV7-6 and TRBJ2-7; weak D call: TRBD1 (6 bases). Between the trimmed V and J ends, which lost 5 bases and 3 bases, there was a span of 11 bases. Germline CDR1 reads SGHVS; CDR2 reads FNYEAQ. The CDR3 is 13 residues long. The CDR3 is CASSEGQDYEQYF. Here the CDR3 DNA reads TGTGCCAGCAGCGAGGGACAAGACTACGAGCAGTACTTC.

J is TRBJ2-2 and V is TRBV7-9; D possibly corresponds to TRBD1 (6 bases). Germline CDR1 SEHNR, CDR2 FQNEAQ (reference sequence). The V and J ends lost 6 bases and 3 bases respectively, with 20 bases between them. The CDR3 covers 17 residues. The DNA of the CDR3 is TGTGCCAGCAGTCCTGGCCTGACAGGCCTTTACACCGGGGAGCTGTTTTTT. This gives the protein CASSPGLTGLYTGELFF.

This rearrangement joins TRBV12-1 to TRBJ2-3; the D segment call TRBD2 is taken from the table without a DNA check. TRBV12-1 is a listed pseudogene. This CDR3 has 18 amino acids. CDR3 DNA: TGTGCCAGCAGCTTTGCCCGACCCTGTCCGGGGAACACAGATACGCAGTATTTT. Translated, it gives CASSFARPCPGNTDTQYF.

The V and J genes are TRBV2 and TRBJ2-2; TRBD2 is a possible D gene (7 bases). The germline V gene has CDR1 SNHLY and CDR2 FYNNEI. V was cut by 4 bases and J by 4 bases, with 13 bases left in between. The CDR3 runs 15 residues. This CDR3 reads CASSGRGGRTGELFF. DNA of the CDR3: TGTGCCAGCAGTGGAAGGGGGGGCCGCACCGGGGAGCTGTTTTTT.

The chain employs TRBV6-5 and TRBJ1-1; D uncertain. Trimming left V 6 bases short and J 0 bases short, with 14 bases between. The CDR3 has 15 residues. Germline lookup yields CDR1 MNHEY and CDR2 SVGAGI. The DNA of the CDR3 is TGTGCCAGCAGCCACCAAGAGAGCATGAACACTGAAGCTTTCTTT. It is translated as CASSHQESMNTEAFF.

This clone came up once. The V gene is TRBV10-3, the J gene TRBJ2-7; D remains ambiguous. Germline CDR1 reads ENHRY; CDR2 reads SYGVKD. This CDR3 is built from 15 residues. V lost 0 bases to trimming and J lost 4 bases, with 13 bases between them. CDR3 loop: CAISESTAGLYEQYF. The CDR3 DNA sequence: TGTGCCATCAGTGAGTCAACTGCCGGGCTGTACGAGCAGTACTTC.

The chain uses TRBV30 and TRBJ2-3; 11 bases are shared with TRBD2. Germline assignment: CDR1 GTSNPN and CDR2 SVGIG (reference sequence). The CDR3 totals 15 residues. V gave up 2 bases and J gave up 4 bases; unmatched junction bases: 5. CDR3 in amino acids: CAWSPSGGTADTQYF. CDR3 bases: TGTGCCTGGAGTCCTAGCGGGGGGACGGCAGATACGCAGTATTTT.

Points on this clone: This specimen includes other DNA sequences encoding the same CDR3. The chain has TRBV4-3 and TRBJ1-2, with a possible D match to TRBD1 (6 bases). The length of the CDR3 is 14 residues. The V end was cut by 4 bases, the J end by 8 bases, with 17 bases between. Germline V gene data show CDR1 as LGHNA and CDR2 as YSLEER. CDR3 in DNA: TGCGCCAGCAGCCGAACAGGGTTGGATTGGGGCTACACCTTC. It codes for CASSRTGLDWGYTF.

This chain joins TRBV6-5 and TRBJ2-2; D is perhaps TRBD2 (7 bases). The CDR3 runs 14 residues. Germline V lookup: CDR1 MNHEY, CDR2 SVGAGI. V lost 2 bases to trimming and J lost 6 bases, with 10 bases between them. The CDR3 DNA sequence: TGTGCCAGCAGTTACGGGGGGGCGGCCGGGGAGCTGTTTTTT. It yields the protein CASSYGGAAGELFF.

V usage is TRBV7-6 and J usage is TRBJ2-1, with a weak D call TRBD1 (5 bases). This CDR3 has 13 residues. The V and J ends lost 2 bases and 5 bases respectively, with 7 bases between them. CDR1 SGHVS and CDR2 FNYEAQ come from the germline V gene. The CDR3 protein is CASSLWGDNEQFF. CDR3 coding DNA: TGTGCCAGCAGCTTATGGGGCGACAATGAGCAGTTCTTC.

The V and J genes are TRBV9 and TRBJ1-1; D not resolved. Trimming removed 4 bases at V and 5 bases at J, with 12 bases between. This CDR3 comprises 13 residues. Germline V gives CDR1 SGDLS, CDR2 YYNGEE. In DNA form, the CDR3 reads TGTGCCAGCAGCCCCTGGGATGGGACTGAAGCTTTCTTT. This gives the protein CASSPWDGTEAFF.

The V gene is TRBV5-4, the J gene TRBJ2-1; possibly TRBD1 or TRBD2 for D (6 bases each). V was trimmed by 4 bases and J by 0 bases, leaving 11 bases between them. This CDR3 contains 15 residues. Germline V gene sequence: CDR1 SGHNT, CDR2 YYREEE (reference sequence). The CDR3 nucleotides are TGTGCCAGCAGCCTTGGAGGGGGCTCCTACAATGAGCAGTTCTTC. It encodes CASSLGGGSYNEQFF.

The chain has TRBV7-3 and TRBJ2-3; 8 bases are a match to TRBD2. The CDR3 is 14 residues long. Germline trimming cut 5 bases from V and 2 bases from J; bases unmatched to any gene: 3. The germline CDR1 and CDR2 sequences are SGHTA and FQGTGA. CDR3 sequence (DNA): TGTGCCAGCAGCCCTGGACTAGCCACAGATACGCAGTATTTT. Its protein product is CASSPGLATDTQYF.

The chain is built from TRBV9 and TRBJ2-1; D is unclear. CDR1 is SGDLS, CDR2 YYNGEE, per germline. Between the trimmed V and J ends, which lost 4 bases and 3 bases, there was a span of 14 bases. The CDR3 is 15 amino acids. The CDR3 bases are TGTGCCAGCAGCACTCGACTCTGGGACTACAATGAGCAGTTCTTC. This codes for CASSTRLWDYNEQFF.

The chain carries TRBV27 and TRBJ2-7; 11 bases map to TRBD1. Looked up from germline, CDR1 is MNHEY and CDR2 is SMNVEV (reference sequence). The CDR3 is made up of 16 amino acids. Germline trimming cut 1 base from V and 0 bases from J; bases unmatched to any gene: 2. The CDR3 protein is CASSLLGTGGSYEQYF. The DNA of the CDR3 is TGTGCCAGCAGTTTATTGGGGACAGGGGGCTCCTACGAGCAGTACTTC.

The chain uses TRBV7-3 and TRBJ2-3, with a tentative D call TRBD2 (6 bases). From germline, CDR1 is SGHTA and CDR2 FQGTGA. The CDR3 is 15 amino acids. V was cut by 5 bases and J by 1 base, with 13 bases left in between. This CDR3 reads CASSPWGEGTDTQYF. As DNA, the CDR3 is TGTGCCAGCAGCCCCTGGGGGGAGGGCACAGATACGCAGTATTTT.